The present T cell receptor beta chain was sequenced within a study of T cell responses to AZD1222 COVID-19 vaccine. On the study more broadly: Investigators merged groups given second doses at roughly 4 or roughly 12 weeks. General observations from the study: The study found vaccine-associated CD4 TCRs spanning spike, dominant at 160-218 and 743-854. Donors, mostly white British, included more females; clonal diversity was possibly underestimated.

The data were produced by immunoSEQ multiplex PCR, yet TCRdb's version contains in-frame clones alone and is incomplete. The profile shows 150,000 to 200,000 clones, over 90% of them singletons. As concerns this clone: The antigen is undetermined.

V was pared by 0 bases and J by 7 bases, with 7 bases between. Germline-derived CDR1 and CDR2 are LGHDT and YNNKEL (reference sequence). The CDR3 covers 13 residues. The chain recombines TRBV3-1 (or the pseudogene TRBV3-2) with TRBJ2-1; D is ambiguous. The sequences come from peripheral blood, collected on day 0 of AZD1222 vaccination. This TCR came from an adult in good health. The CDR3 coding sequence is TGTGCCAGCAGCCAAGATGCACTTAATGAGCAGTTCTTC. Protein product: CASSQDALNEQFF.